This T cell receptor (beta chain) was observed in a study of cytomegalovirus exposure and HLA in healthy donors. Turning to the study itself: Earlier, 150 million to 200 million T cells were analyzed, and some 120 million unique TCR beta sequences were found among them. Regarding the study as a whole: Among the most significant clusters, several appeared linked to common viral pathogens in a later analysis.

As to this clone: Its target is unknown.

Healthy bone marrow donors formed the donor group. Primers for the PCR totalled 60 Vbeta and 13 Jbeta. This table comes from immunoSEQ multiplex PCR, and its TCRdb copy is limited to in-frame clones, with some not included. The table records 90,000 to 100,000 clones, under 80% of them present only once. The TCR comes from a man in his forties in good health and CMV-seronegative. Source material: PBMCs.

The CDR3 sequence: CASSQVGTSNEQFF. As DNA, the CDR3 is TGTGCCAGCAGCCAAGTAGGGACAAGCAATGAGCAGTTCTTC. The V and J genes are TRBV14 and TRBJ2-1; maybe TRBD1 (6 bases). The V end was cut by 1 base, the J end by 6 bases, with 10 bases between. This CDR3 has 14 amino acids. In germline, CDR1 is SGHDN, CDR2 FVKESK.